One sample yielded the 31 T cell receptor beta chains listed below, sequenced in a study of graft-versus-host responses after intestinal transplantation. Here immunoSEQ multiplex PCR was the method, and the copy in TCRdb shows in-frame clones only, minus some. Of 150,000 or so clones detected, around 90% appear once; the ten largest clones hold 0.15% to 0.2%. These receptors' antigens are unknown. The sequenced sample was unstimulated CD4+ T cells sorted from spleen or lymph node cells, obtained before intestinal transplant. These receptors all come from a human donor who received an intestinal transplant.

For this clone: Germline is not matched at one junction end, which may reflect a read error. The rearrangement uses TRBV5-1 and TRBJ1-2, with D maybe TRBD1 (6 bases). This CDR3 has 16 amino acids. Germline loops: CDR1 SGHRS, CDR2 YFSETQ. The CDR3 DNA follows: TGCGCCAGCAGCTTCGGGGGCGCAACAGGGAACTACGGCTACACCTTC. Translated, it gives CASSFGGATGNYGYTF.

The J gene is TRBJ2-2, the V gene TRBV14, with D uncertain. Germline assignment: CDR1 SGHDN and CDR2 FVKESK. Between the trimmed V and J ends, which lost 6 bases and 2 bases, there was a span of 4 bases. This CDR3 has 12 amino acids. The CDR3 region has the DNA TGTGCCAGCAGTCTCAACACCGGGGAGCTGTTTTTT. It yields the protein CASSLNTGELFF.

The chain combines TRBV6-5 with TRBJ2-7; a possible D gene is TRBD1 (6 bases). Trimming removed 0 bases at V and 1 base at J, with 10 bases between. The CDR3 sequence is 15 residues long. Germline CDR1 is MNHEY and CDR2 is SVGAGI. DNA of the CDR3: TGTGCCAGCAGTTACTCTTCAGGGGTATCCTACGAGCAGTACTTC. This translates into CASSYSSGVSYEQYF.

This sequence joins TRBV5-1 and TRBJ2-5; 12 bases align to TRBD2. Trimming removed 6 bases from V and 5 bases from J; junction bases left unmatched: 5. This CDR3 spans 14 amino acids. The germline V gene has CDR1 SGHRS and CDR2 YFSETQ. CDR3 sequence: CASNLAGGEETQYF. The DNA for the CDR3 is TGCGCCAGCAATCTAGCGGGAGGGGAGGAGACCCAGTACTTC.

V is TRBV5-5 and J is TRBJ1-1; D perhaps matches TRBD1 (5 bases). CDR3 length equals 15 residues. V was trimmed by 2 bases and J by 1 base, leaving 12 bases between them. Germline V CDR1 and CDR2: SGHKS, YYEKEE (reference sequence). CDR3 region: CASSFLKTGNTEAFF. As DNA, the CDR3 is TGTGCCAGCAGCTTTCTGAAAACAGGGAACACTGAAGCTTTCTTT.

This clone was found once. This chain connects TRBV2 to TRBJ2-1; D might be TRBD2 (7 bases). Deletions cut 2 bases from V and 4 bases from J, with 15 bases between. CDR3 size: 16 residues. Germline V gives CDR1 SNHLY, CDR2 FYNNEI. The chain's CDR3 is CASSERGGLTYNEQFF. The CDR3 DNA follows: TGTGCCAGCAGTGAAAGGGGGGGGTTAACGTACAATGAGCAGTTCTTC.

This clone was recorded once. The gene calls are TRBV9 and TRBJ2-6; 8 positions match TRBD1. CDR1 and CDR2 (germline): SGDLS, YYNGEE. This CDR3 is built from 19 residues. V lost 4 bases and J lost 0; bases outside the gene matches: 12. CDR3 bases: TGTGCCAGCAGCTTATACAGGGGGTCGAGTCTCTCTGGGGCCAACGTCCTGACTTTC. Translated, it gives CASSLYRGSSLSGANVLTF.

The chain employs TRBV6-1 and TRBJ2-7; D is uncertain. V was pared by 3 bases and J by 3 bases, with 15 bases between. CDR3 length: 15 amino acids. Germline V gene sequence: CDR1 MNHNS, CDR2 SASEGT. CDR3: CASSDPRVDGYEQYF. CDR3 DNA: TGTGCCAGCAGTGATCCCCGGGTCGACGGCTACGAGCAGTACTTC.

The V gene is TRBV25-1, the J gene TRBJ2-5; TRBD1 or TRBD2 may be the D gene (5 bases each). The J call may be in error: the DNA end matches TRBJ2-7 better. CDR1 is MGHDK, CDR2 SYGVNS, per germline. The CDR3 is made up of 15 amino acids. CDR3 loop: CASSLQGPGSYEQYF. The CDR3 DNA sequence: TGTGCCAGCAGTCTTCAGGGCCCGGGGTCCTACGAGCAGTACTTC.

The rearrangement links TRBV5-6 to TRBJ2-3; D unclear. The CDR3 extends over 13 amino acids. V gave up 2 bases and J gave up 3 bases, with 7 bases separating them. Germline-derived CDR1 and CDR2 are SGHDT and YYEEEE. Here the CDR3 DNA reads TGTGCCAGCAGCTTCTCGAGGACAGATACGCAGTATTTT. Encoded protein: CASSFSRTDTQYF.

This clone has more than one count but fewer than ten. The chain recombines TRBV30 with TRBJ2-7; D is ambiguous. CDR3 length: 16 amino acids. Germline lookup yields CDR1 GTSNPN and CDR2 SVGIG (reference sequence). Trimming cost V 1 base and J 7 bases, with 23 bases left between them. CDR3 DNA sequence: TGTGCCTGGAGTGGGGGTACTAACACCCAGGCTGGAGAGCAGTACTTC. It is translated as CAWSGGTNTQAGEQYF.

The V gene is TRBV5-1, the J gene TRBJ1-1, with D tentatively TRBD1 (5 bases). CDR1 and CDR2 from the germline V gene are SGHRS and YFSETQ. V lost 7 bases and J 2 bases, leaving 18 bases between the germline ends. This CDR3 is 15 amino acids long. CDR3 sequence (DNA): TGCGCCAGCTCCTGGGTAGGGGCACCTAACACTGAAGCTTTCTTT. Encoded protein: CASSWVGAPNTEAFF.

CDR3 sequence reads: CASRTGWEGYNEQFF. CDR3 sequence (DNA): TGTGCCAGTAGGACAGGGTGGGAGGGCTACAATGAGCAGTTCTTC. J is TRBJ2-1 and V is TRBV19; D may match TRBD1 or TRBD2 (7 bases each). With 6 bases removed from V and 3 bases from J, the gap between germline ends came to 15 bases. CDR3 length: 15 residues. Germline CDR1 reads LNHDA; CDR2 reads SQIVND (reference sequence).

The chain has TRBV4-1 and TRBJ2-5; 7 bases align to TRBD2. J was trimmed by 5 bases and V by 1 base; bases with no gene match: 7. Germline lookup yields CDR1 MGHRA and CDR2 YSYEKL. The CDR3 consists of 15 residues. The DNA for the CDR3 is TGCGCCAGCAGCCAAGGTGGCCGGGGGGTCGAGACCCAGTACTTC. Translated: CASSQGGRGVETQYF.

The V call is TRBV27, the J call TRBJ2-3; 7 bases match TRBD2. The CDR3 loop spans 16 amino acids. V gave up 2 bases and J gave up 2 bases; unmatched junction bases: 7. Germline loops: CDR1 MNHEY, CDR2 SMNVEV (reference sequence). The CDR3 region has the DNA TGTGCCAGCAGTTTAGGGGGGACTATAGACACAGATACGCAGTATTTT. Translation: CASSLGGTIDTDTQYF.

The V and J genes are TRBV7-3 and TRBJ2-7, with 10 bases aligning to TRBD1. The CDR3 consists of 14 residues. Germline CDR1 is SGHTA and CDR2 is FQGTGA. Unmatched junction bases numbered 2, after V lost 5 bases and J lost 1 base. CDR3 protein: CASSRDRGSYEQYF. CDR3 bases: TGTGCCAGCAGCCGGGACAGGGGTTCCTACGAGCAGTACTTC.

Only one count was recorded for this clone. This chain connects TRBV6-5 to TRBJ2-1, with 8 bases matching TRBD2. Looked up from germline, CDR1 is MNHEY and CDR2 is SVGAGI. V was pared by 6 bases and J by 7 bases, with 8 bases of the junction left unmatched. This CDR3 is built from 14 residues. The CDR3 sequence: CASSSGSRPNEQFF. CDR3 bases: TGTGCCAGCAGCAGCGGGAGCCGACCTAATGAGCAGTTCTTC.

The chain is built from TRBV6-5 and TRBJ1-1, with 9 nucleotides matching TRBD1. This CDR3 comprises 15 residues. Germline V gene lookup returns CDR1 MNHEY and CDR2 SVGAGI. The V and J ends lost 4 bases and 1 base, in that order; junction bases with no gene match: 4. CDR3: CASSSDRGRNTEAFF. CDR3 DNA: TGTGCCAGCAGTTCGGACAGGGGAAGGAACACTGAAGCTTTCTTT.

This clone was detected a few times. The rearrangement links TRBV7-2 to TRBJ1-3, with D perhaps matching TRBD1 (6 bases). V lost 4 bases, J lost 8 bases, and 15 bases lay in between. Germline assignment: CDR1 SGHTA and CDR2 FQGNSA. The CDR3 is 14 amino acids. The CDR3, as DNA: TGTGCCAGCAGCTGGGGGGGCCTCAGGGACACCATATATTTT. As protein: CASSWGGLRDTIYF.

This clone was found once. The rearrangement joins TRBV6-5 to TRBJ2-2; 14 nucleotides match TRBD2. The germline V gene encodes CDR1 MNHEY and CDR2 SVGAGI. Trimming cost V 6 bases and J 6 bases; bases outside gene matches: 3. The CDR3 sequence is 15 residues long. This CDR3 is CASREGLAGAGELFF. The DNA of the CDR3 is TGTGCCAGCAGGGAGGGACTAGCGGGGGCCGGGGAGCTGTTTTTT.

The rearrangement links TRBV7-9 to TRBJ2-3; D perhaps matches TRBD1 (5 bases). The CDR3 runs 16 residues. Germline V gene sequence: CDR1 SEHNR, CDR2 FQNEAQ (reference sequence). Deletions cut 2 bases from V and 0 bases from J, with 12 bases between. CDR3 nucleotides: TGTGCCAGCAGCTTACGTCCAGGGAAGAGCACAGATACGCAGTATTTT. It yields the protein CASSLRPGKSTDTQYF.

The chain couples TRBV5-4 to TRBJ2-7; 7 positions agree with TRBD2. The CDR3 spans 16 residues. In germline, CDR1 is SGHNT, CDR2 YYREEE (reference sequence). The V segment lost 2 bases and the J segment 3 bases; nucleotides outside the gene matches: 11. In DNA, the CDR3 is TGTGCCAGCAGCTTAGGGCCTGCGGGAGAGCGCTACGAGCAGTACTTC. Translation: CASSLGPAGERYEQYF.

The DNA for the CDR3 is TGCAGTGCTAGACTGTTCGGCGAGCAGTACTTC. Translation: CSARLFGEQYF. The rearrangement joins TRBV20-1 to TRBJ2-7; unclear D gene. This CDR3 has 11 amino acids. Germline V gene lookup returns CDR1 DFQATT and CDR2 SNEGSKA (reference sequence). V was pared by 2 bases and J by 6 bases, with 8 bases between.

The chain's CDR3 is CASRLHADTEAFF. For the CDR3, the DNA is TGTGCCAGCAGGTTACACGCGGACACTGAAGCTTTCTTT. The J gene is TRBJ1-1, the V gene TRBV2; D remains unclear. Germline assignment: CDR1 SNHLY and CDR2 FYNNEI. V lost 6 bases and J 3 bases, leaving 11 bases between the germline ends. The CDR3 runs 13 residues.

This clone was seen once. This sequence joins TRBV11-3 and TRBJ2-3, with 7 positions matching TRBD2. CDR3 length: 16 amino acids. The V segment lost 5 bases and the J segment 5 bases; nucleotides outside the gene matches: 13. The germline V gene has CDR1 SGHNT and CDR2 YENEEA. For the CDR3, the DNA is TGTGCCAGCAGCCCCGGGCTAGCGGTAGAGGGAGATACGCAGTATTTT. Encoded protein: CASSPGLAVEGDTQYF.

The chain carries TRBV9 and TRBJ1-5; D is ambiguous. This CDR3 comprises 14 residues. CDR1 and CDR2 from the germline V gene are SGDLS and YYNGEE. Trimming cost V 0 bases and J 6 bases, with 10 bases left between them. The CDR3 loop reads CASSVGLTGQPQHF. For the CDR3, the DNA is TGTGCCAGCAGCGTAGGACTCACCGGTCAGCCCCAGCATTTT.

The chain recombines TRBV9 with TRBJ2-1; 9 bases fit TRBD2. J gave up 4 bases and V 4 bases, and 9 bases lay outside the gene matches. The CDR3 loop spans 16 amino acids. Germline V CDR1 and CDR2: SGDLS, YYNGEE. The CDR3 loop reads CASSPSAGGGYNEQFF. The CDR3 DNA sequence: TGTGCCAGCAGCCCCTCGGCGGGAGGGGGTTACAATGAGCAGTTCTTC.

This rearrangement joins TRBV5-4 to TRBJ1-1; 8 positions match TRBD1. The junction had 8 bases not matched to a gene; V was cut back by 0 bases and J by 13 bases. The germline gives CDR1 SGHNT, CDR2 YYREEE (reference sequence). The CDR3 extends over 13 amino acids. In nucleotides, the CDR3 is TGTGCCAGCAGCTTGGACCGGACAGGGAGCAATTTCTTT. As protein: CASSLDRTGSNFF.

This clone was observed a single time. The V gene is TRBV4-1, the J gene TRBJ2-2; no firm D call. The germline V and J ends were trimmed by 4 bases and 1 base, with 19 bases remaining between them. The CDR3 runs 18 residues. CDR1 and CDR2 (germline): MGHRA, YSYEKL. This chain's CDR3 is CASSRFVVEAQNTGELFF. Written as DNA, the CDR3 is TGCGCCAGCAGCCGGTTCGTGGTGGAAGCTCAGAACACCGGGGAGCTGTTTTTT.

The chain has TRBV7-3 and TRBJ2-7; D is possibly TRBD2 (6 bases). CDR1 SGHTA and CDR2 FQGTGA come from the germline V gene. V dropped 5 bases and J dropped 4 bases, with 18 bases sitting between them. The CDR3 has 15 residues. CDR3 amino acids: CASSLTGGWGYEQYF. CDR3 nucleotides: TGTGCCAGCAGCCTCACTGGGGGGTGGGGATACGAGCAGTACTTC.

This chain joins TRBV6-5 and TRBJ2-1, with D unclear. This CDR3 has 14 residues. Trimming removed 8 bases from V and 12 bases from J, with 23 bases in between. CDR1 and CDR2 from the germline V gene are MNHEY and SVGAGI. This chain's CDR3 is CASAPTSAPPRQFF. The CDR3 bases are TGTGCCAGCGCCCCGACAAGCGCGCCGCCGAGGCAGTTCTTC.